Each of the 7 T cell receptor beta chains below was sequenced from the same sample in a study of T cells in tuberculosis. Measured with immunoSEQ multiplex PCR; TCRdb has only the in-frame clones, and not every one. This table holds 30,000 to 40,000 clones, about 97% found once. Sequencing was carried out using PBMCs. Receptors originate from a donor between 10 and 35 years old with latent tuberculosis or without tuberculosis infection.

This chain joins TRBV5-1 and TRBJ2-3; 8 positions agree with TRBD1. CDR3 length: 15 residues. V dropped 2 bases and J dropped 2; count of bases not matched to a gene: 4. Per the germline V gene, CDR1 is SGHRS and CDR2 is YFSETQ. CDR3 bases: TGCGCCAGCAGCTTACCGGGACAGGCCACAGATACGCAGTATTTT. Amino acid sequence: CASSLPGQATDTQYF.

The V call is TRBV5-4, the J call TRBJ2-3; 12 nucleotides agree with TRBD2. The CDR3 contains 15 residues. J gave up 6 bases and V 3 bases, and 5 bases lay outside the gene matches. Per the germline V gene, CDR1 is SGHNT and CDR2 is YYREEE (reference sequence). CDR3 DNA: TGTGCCAGCAGCTCCCCTAGCGGGAGGGGGGATACGCAGTATTTT. Translation gives CASSSPSGRGDTQYF.

This clone came up once. The genes are TRBV25-1 and TRBJ2-3; 10 positions agree with TRBD1. The V gene end was trimmed by 4 bases and the J gene end by 6 bases; junction bases not matched to a gene: 4. This CDR3 region has 14 residues. Germline CDR1 reads MGHDK; CDR2 reads SYGVNS. The CDR3, as DNA: TGTGCCAGCAGTGTCGGACAGGGGGTGGATACGCAGTATTTT. This translates into CASSVGQGVDTQYF.

The rearrangement links TRBV28 to TRBJ1-1, with D perhaps matching TRBD1 (6 bases). The V end was cut by 8 bases, the J end by 6 bases, with 19 bases between. CDR3 length equals 14 residues. In germline, CDR1 is MDHEN, CDR2 SYDVKM. The CDR3 DNA reads TGTGCCAGCGGTTGGGCAACAGGGTTCGCTGAAGCTTTCTTT. Its translation: CASGWATGFAEAFF.

The chain employs TRBV6-6 and TRBJ1-2; tentative D call: TRBD1 (6 bases). Trimming shortened V by 7 bases and J by 1 base, and 10 bases separated the two germline ends. Germline V gives CDR1 MNHNY, CDR2 SVGAGI (reference sequence). This CDR3 comprises 13 residues. Here the CDR3 DNA reads TGTGCCAGCAATCTGGACAGTAACTATGGCTACACCTTC. Translating gives CASNLDSNYGYTF.

The chain has TRBV11-2 and TRBJ2-5, with D tentatively TRBD2 (7 bases). CDR3 length: 14 amino acids. V lost 6 bases and J lost 2, with 13 bases in between. The germline V gene encodes CDR1 SGHAT and CDR2 FQNNGV. CDR3 DNA: TGTGCCAGCAGGAAGGGGGGACTACAAGAGACCCAGTACTTC. The encoded protein is CASRKGGLQETQYF.

V usage is TRBV9 and J usage is TRBJ2-3, with TRBD1 matching over 7 bases. The CDR3 extends over 15 amino acids. Trimming at V came to 0 bases and at J to 6 bases, leaving 7 bases not matched to a gene. Germline V lookup: CDR1 SGDLS, CDR2 YYNGEE. The CDR3 protein is CASSVGTGTTDTQYF. As DNA, the CDR3 is TGTGCCAGCAGCGTAGGGACAGGCACCACCGATACGCAGTATTTT.